The clone carrying this T cell receptor beta chain was picked up a small number of times. Its specificity is unknown. V shed 2 bases and J shed 6 bases, with 8 bases lying between them. The CDR3 is made up of 12 amino acids. CDR1 is KGHSH, CDR2 LQKENI, per germline. The data were taken from a study of CD8+ T cells in alopecia areata. Whole-study findings and limits: Under tofacitinib, numerous expanded lesional clonotypes remained detectable in scalp and blood.

RNA was extracted and reverse transcribed into cDNA as the sequencing template. Profiled with immunoSEQ multiplex PCR; TCRdb holds only in-frame clones, not every one. The sample contains 200,000 to 250,000 clones, 30% to 40% of which appear only once. Specified treatment: oral pan-JAK inhibitor, 5-10 mg twice daily. The material sequenced was CD4+ T cells sorted from blood, taken at approximately week 31, from a patient treated with tofacitinib. This sequence joins TRBV18 and TRBJ2-7; no clear D. This sequence originates from a human donor with alopecia areata. The CDR3 nucleotides are TGTGCCAGCTCACCAATCGTCAGCGAGCAGTACTTC. It codes for CASSPIVSEQYF. Together with reference TRBV18 and TRBJ2-7, the CDR3 gives the full variable domain: NAGVMQNPRHLVRRRGQEARLRCSPMKGHSHVYWYRQLPEEGLKFMVYLQKENIIDESGMPKERFSAEFPKEGPSILRIQQVVRGDSAAYFCASSPIVSEQYFGPGTRLTVT.